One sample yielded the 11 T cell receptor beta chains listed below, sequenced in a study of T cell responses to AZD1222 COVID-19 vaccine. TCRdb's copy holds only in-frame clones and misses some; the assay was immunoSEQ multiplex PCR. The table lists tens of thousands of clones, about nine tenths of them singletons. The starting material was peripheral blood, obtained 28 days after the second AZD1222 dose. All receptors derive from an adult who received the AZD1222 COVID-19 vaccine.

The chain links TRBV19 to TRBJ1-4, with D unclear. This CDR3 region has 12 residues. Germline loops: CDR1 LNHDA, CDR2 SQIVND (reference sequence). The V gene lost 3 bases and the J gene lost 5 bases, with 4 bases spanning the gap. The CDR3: CASSILNEKLFF. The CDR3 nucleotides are TGTGCCAGTAGTATTCTGAATGAAAAACTGTTTTTT.

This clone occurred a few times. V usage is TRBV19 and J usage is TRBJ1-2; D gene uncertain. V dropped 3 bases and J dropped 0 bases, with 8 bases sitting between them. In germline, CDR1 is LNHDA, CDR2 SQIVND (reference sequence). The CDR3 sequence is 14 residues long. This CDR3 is CASSISSANYGYTF. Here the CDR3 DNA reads TGTGCCAGTAGTATTTCTTCCGCTAACTATGGCTACACCTTC.

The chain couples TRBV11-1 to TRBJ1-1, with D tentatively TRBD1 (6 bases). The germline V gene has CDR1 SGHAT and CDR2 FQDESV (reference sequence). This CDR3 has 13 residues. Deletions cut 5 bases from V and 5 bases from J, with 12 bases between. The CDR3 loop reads CASSAGVATEAFF. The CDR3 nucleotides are TGTGCCAGCAGCGCAGGGGTGGCGACTGAAGCTTTCTTT.

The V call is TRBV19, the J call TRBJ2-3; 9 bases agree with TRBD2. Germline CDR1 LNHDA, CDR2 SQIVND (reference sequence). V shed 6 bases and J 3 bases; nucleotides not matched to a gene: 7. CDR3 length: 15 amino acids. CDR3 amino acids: CASSSLAGLTDTQYF. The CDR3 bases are TGTGCCAGTAGCTCTCTAGCGGGACTAACAGATACGCAGTATTTT.

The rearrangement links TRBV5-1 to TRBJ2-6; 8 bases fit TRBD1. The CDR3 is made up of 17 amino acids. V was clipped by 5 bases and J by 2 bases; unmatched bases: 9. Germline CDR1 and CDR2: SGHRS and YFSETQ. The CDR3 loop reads CASRVTGEAAGANVLTF. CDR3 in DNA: TGCGCCAGCAGAGTGACAGGGGAGGCTGCTGGGGCCAACGTCCTGACTTTC.

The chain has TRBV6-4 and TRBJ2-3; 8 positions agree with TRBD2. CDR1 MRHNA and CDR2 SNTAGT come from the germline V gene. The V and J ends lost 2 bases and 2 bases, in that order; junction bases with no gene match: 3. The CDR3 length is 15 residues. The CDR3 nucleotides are TGTGCCAGCAGTGACGGGACTAGGTCCACAGATACGCAGTATTTT. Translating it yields CASSDGTRSTDTQYF.

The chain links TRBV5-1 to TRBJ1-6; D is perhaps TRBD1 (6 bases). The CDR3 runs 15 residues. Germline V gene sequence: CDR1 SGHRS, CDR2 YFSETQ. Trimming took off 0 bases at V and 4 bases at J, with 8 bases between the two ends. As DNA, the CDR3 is TGCGCCAGCAGCTTGGATGGACAGTATAATTCACCCCTCCACTTT. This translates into CASSLDGQYNSPLHF.

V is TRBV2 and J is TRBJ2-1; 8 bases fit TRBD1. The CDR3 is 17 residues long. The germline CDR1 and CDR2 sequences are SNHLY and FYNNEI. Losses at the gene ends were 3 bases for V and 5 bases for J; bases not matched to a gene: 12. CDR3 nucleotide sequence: TGTGCCAGCAGTGATCTTCCGGGACCCAGGGGGCACAATGAGCAGTTCTTC. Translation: CASSDLPGPRGHNEQFF.

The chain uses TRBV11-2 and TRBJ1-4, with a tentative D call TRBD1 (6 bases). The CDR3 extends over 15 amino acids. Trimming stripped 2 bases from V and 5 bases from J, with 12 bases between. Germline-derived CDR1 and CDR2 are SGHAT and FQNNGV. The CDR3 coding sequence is TGTGCCAGCAGCTTAATGGGGGGCACCAATGAAAAACTGTTTTTT. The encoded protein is CASSLMGGTNEKLFF.

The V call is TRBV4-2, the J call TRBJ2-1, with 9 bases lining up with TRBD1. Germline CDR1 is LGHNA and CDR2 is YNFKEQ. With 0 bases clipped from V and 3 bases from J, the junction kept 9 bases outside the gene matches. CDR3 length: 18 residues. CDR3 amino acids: CASSQDRLTGQGYNEQFF. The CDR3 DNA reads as TGTGCCAGCAGCCAAGATAGGCTAACGGGACAGGGCTACAATGAGCAGTTCTTC.

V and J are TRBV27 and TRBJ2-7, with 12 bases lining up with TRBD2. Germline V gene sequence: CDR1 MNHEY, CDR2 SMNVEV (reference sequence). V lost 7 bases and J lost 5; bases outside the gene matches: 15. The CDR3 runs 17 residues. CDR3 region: CASTPSSLAGGAHEQYF. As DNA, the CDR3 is TGTGCCAGCACCCCCTCCTCACTAGCGGGAGGAGCGCACGAGCAGTACTTC.